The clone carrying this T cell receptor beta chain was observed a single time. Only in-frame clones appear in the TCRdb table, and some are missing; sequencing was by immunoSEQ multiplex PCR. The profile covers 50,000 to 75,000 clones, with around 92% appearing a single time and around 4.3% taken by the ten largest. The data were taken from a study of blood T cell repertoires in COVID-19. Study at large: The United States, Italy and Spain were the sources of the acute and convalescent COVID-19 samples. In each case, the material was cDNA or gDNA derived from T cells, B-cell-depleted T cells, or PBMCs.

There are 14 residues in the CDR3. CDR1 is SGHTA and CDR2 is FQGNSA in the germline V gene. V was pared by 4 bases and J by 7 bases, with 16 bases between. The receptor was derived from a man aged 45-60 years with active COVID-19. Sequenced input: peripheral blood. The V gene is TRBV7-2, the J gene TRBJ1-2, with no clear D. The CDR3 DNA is TGTGCCAGCAGCTCCCAAGGATGGGGAGCTGGCTACACCTTC. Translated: CASSSQGWGAGYTF. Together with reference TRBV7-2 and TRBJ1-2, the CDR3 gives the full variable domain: GAGVSQSPSNKVTEKGKDVELRCDPISGHTALYWYRQSLGQGLEFLIYFQGNSAPDKSGLPSDRFSAERTGGSVSTLTIQRTQQEDSAVYLCASSSQGWGAGYTFGSGTRLTVV.